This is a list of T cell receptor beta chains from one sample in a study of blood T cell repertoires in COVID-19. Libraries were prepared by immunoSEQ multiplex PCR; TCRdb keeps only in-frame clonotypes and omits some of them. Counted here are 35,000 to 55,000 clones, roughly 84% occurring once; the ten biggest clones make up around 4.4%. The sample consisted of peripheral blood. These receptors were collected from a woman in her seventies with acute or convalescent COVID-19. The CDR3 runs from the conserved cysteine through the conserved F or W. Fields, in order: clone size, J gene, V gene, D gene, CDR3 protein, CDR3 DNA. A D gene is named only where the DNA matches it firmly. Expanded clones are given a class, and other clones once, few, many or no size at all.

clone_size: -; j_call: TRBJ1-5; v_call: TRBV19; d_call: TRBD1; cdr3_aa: CASNSRAQGYNQPQHF; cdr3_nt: TGTGCCAGTAACAGCCGGGCACAGGGGTACAATCAGCCCCAGCATTTT
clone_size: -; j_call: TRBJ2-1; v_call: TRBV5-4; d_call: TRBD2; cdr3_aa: CASSTSAGGSEQFF; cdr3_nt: TGTGCCAGCAGCACGTCTGCGGGAGGGTCTGAGCAGTTCTTC
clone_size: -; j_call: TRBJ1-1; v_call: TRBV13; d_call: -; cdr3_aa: CASRSGEGEPEAFF; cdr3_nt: TGTGCCAGCAGGTCAGGGGAAGGGGAGCCTGAAGCTTTCTTT
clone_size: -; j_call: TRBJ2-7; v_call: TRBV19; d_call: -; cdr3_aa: CASSMGQVYEQYF; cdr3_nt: TGTGCCAGTAGTATGGGGCAGGTCTACGAGCAGTACTTC
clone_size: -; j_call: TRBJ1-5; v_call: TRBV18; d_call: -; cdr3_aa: CASSPPSSPRGNQPQHF; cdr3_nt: TGTGCCAGCTCACCACCGAGCTCGCCGCGAGGAAATCAGCCCCAGCATTTT
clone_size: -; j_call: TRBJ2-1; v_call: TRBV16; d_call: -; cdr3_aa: CASSQEVGVKQFF; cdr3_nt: TGTGCCAGCAGCCAAGAAGTGGGAGTGAAACAGTTCTTC
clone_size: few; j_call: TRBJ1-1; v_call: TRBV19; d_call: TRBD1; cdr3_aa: CASSMMRAGGLNTEAFF; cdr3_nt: TGTGCCAGTAGTATGATGAGAGCAGGGGGACTTAACACTGAAGCTTTCTTT
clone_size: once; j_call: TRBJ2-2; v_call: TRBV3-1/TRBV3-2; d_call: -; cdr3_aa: CASSQETGGELFF; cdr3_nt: TGTGCCAGCAGCCAAGAAACGGGAGGGGAGCTGTTTTTT
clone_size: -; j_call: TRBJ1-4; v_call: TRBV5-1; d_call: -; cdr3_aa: CASSLGQNEKLFF; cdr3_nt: TGCGCCAGCAGCTTAGGACAGAATGAAAAACTGTTTTTT
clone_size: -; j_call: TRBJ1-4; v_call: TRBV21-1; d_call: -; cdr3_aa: CASRGQEGREKLFF; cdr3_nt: TGTGCCAGCAGGGGACAGGAGGGCCGTGAAAAACTGTTTTTT
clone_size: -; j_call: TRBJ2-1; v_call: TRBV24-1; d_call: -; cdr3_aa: CATSDGHRRFF; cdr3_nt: TGTGCCACCAGTGATGGACACCGTCGGTTCTTC
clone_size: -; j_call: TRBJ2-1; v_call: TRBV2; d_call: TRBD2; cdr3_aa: CASRTSGAYNEQFF; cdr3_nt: TGTGCCAGCAGAACTAGCGGAGCCTACAATGAGCAGTTCTTC
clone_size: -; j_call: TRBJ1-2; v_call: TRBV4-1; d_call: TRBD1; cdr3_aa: CASSQSDRDNYGYTF; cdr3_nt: TGCGCCAGCAGCCAATCGGACAGGGATAACTATGGCTACACCTTC
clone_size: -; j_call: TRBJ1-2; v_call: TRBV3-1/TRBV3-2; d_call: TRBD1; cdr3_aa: CASSPTTGSNYGYTF; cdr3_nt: TGTGCCAGCAGCCCCACGACAGGGTCTAACTATGGCTACACCTTC
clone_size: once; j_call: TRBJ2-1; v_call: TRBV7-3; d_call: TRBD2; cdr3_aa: CASSPAGGNEQFF; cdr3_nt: TGTGCCAGCAGCCCGGCCGGGGGGAATGAGCAGTTCTTC
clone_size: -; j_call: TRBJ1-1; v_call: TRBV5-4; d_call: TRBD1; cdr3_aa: CASSLAGGRQGGTEAFF; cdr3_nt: TGTGCCAGCAGCTTGGCGGGTGGACGACAGGGGGGCACTGAAGCTTTCTTT
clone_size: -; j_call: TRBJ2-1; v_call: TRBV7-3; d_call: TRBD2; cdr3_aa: CASSLAGGPNEQFF; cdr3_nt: TGTGCCAGCAGCTTAGCGGGAGGGCCAAATGAGCAGTTCTTC
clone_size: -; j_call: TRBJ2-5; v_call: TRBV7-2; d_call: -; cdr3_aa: CASSFATPETQYF; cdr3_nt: TGTGCCAGCAGCTTCGCGACACCGGAGACCCAGTACTTC
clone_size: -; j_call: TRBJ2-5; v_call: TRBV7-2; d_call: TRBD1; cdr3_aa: CASSRGGWGQFQETQYF; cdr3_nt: TGTGCCAGCAGCAGAGGAGGTTGGGGACAGTTCCAAGAGACCCAGTACTTC
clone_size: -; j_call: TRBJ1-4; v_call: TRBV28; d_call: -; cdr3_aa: CASSPGTPNEKLFF; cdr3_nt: TGTGCCAGCAGTCCCGGGACACCGAATGAAAAACTGTTTTTT
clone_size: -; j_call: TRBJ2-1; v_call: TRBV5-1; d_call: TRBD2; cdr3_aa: CASGPPGASGKNEQFF; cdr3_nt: TGCGCCAGCGGTCCTCCAGGGGCTAGCGGGAAAAATGAGCAGTTCTTC
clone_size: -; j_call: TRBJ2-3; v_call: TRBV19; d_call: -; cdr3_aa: CASSTLLGASTDTQYF; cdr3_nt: TGTGCCAGTAGTACCCTATTGGGGGCGAGCACAGATACGCAGTATTTT
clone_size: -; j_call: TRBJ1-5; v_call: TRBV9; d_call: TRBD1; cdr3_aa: CASSSSGTGDQPQHF; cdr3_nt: TGTGCCAGCAGCTCATCCGGGACAGGGGATCAGCCCCAGCATTTT
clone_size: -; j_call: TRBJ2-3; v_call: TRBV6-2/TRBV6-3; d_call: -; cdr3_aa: CASSYSWASTDTQYF; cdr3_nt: TGTGCCAGCAGTTACTCGTGGGCGAGCACAGATACGCAGTATTTT
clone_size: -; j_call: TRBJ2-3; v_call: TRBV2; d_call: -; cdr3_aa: CASSWTKVGTDTQYF; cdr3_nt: TGTGCCAGCAGTTGGACTAAGGTGGGCACAGATACGCAGTATTTT
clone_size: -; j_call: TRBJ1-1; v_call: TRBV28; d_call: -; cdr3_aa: CASSFTHMNTEAFF; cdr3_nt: TGTGCCAGCAGTTTTACGCACATGAACACTGAAGCTTTCTTT
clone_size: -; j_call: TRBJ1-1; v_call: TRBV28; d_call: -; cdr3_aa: CASSTPPGASTEAFF; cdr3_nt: TGTGCCAGCAGTACCCCCCCAGGGGCGAGCACTGAAGCTTTCTTT
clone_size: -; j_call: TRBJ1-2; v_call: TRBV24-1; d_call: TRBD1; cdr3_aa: CATSDRTGAYGYTF; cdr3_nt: TGTGCCACCAGTGATAGGACAGGGGCGTATGGCTACACCTTC
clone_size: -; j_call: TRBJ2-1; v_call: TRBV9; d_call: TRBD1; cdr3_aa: CASSVAGQGAIYEQFF; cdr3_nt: TGTGCCAGCAGCGTAGCTGGCCAGGGGGCAATATATGAGCAGTTCTTC
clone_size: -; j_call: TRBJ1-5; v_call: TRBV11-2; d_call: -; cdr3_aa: CASSPYGVNQPQHF; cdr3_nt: TGTGCCAGCAGCCCCTACGGAGTCAATCAGCCCCAGCATTTT
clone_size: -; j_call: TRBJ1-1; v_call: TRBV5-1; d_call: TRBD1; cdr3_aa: CASSLTTGAEAFF; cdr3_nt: TGCGCCAGCAGCTTGACGACAGGGGCCGAAGCTTTCTTT
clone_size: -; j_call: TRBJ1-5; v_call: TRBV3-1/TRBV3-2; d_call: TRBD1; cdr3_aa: CASSQGTGGTSSNQPQHF; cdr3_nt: TGTGCCAGCAGCCAAGGGACAGGGGGTACGAGTAGCAATCAGCCCCAGCATTTT
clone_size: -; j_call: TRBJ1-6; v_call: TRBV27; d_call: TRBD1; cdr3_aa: CASSLPGQGRMNSPLHF; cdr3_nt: TGTGCCAGCAGTTTACCAGGACAGGGGAGGATGAATTCACCCCTCCACTTT
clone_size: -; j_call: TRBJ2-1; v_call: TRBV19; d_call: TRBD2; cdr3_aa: CASGALLAGLHEQFF; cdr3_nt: TGTGCCAGTGGGGCATTACTAGCGGGATTACATGAGCAGTTCTTC
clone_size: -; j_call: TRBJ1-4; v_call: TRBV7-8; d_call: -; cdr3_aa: CASSLAGSRTNEKLFF; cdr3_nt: TGTGCCAGCAGCTTAGCAGGGAGTCGAACTAATGAAAAACTGTTTTTT
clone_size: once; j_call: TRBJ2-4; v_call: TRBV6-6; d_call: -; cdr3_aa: CASSPPGAKNIQYF; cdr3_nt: TGTGCCAGCAGCCCTCCGGGGGCCAAAAACATTCAGTACTTC
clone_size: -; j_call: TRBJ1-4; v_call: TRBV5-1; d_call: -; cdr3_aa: CASSLQGGSEKLFF; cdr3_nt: TGCGCCAGCAGCCTACAGGGTGGGAGCGAAAAACTGTTTTTT
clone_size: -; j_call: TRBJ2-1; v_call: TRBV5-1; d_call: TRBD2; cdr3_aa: CASSSGRIVRVDEQFF; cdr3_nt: TGCGCCAGCAGCTCCGGGAGGATCGTGCGGGTCGATGAGCAGTTCTTC
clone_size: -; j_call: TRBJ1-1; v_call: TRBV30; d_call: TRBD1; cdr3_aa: CAWSTRDRDVSEAFF; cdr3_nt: TGTGCCTGGAGTACTCGGGACAGGGATGTGTCTGAAGCTTTCTTT
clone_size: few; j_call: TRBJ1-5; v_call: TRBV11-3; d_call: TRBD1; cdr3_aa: CASSLGTGGGQPQHF; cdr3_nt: TGTGCCAGCAGCTTAGGGACAGGGGGGGGACAGCCCCAGCATTTT
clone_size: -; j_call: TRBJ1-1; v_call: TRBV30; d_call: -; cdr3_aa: CAWSTWTTGDTEAFF; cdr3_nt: TGTGCCTGGAGTACGTGGACGACAGGCGACACTGAAGCTTTCTTT